This T cell receptor beta chain originates from a study of radiation and T cells in renal cell carcinoma. The study's findings and limits: In nephrectomy-only tumors, top 100 clonotypes averaged around 40%, versus roughly 54% irradiated.

This clone showed up just once. Its specificity is unknown. Trimming left V 5 bases short and J 2 bases short, with 1 base between. The CDR3 is made up of 10 amino acids. Germline CDR1 and CDR2: SGHAT and FQNNGV. Libraries were prepared by immunoSEQ multiplex PCR; TCRdb keeps only in-frame clonotypes and omits some of them. Altogether 15,000 to 20,000 clones are present, about 56% being singletons, with the ten largest covering about 12%. Described treatment: 15 Gy SBRT to primary tumor, nephrectomy 4 weeks later. Nephrectomy followed 15 Gy stereotactic body radiation by 4 weeks. The sequence came from a man in his fifties with renal cell carcinoma. Material: tumor tissue, obtained from a patient whose treatment included radiotherapy and nephrectomy. The gene calls are TRBV11-2 and TRBJ2-7; D not resolved. Here the CDR3 reads CASSAYEQYF. The CDR3 DNA sequence: TGTGCCAGCAGCGCCTACGAGCAGTACTTC.